Listed here is a single T cell receptor beta chain. This clonotype was counted only a few times. What this receptor recognizes is not known. Nothing much larger sits one base from this clone, and base qualities are not available. The approximately 39 donors, aged about 6 to 95 years, were systemically healthy Caucasian individuals from Russia. About 10 milliliters of peripheral blood were drawn from each donor into EDTA-treated Vacutainer tubes. Ficoll-Paque density-gradient centrifugation was used to isolate PBMCs, with at least 6 million obtained per sample. Trizol reagent was used to extract total RNA from the PBMCs, yielding at least 5.5 micrograms per sample. For every donor, flow cytometry on a PBMC aliquot measured the percentage of naive CD45RAhigh/CD27high T cells. The CDR3 numbers 14 residues from cysteine through phenylalanine. The CDR3 DNA has 42 bases and is translated from base 1. V and J lose 6 bases and 1 base, and a span of 16 bases separates them. The germline V gene encodes CDR1 DFQATT and CDR2 SNEGSKA (reference sequence).

The library was prepared using 5' RACE. The sequencer was an Illumina HiSeq 2500. A second about 7 to 11 cycle PCR used a sample-barcoded 5' primer and a J-beta primer mix. Each TCR beta cDNA molecule received a unique molecular identifier from a template-switch 5' adaptor carrying 12 random nucleotides. Each sample yielded at least 2.5 million CDR3-containing paired-end reads. First-strand cDNA was synthesized from all RNA with the Mint cDNA synthesis kit, primed by a TRBC-specific oligonucleotide. Following uracil-DNA glycosylase treatment, all cDNA underwent a first 18-cycle PCR with the universal primers M1SS and BC2_uni_R. The paper's processing steps were these. Each sample was normalized by randomly selecting 1 million high-quality reads, each carrying a distinct molecular identifier. Reads with shared molecular identifiers were discarded instead of being binned into consensus sequences. MiTCR, with a Q25 quality threshold and the strictest error-elimination algorithm, was used for CDR3 identification, clonotype clustering and error correction. Lower-bound total TCR beta diversity was estimated with a nonparametric unseen species model using Euler transformation. The public reads were run again by TCRdb, first through fastp at Q25 and then through MiXCR, and only productive beta chains were kept. Under each unique CDR3 protein, matching rows form one entry showing the most common genes and DNA. V and J calls and clone size were set by TCRdb, not the authors. This sample has approximately 360,000 distinct CDR3 sequences in its table, and about 52% of those were observed once. The ten top clones hold approximately 51% of the sample.

The data are from a study of blood T cells in healthy people across ages (dated by TCRdb to between 2014 and 2017). At the level of the whole study: In model experiments, template switching captured about one uniquely barcoded TCR beta cDNA molecule for every two T cells. To track age-related changes in TCR beta repertoire diversity, the study relied on deep sequencing normalized with unique cDNA molecular identifiers. The donors were divided into four age groups: young (average around 15 years), middle-aged (about 39), aged (approximately 64) and long-lived (nearly 85). The study analyzed two additional independent replicas of 1 million unique cDNA reads from the same blood draw for two donors, one aged 18 to 30 and one aged 80 or older. To avoid experimental bias, donors of different ages were distributed randomly across sequencing lanes.

What the study reported, not specific to this receptor: The CMV infection status of donors was not known, potentially confounding age-related changes in expanded clonotypes. A strong correlation was found between observed TCR beta diversity and the percentage of naive T cells measured by flow cytometry. Conclusive comparison of naive and antigen-experienced compartments was prevented by the profiling of bulk unsorted PBMCs. As age increased, observed TCR beta diversity per million T cells dropped in a roughly linear way, and a significant reduction was already evident by age roughly 36. Compared with the aged group, the long-lived group had more naive CD4+ T cells, fewer expanded clones and increased TCR diversity, suggesting age selection. Total diversity estimates from one million sequenced T cells were considered lower bounds and underestimates.

The sample was blood. The TCR originated in a man in his 60s in good health. The rearranged chain carries TRBV20-1 and TRBJ2-7; TRBD1 is a weak D gene call, 6 bases matching. The DNA is TGCAGTGCATTCGAACAGGGAGTGTCCTACGAGCAGTACTTC. Its product reads: CSAFEQGVSYEQYF.